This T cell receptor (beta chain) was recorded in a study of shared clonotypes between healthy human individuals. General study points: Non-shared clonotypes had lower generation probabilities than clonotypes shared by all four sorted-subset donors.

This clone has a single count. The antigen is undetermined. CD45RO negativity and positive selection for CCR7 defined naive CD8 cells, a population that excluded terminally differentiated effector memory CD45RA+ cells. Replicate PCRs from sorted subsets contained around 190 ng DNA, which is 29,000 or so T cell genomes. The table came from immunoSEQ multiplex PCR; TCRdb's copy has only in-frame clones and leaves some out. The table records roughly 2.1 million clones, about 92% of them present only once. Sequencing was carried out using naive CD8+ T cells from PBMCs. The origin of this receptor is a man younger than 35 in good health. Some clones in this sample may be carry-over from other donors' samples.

The CDR3 sequence: CASSSRGQANFNEQFF. DNA for the CDR3: TGTGCCAGCAGCTCACGGGGGCAGGCGAATTTCAATGAGCAGTTCTTC. The rearrangement links TRBV9 to TRBJ2-1, with D perhaps being TRBD1 or TRBD2 (6 bases each). Germline V gene lookup returns CDR1 SGDLS and CDR2 YYNGEE. Trimming left V 4 bases short and J 6 bases short, with 20 bases between. The CDR3 extends over 16 amino acids.